This TCR beta chain was profiled in a study of shared clonotypes between healthy human individuals. About the research overall: Plates per donor: three CD4 naive, three CD4 memory, two CD8 naive, one CD8 memory.

Regarding this clone: This may come from a read error, since a much larger clone is one base off.

This CDR3 is 11 amino acids long. Trimming shortened V by 3 bases and J by 3 bases, and 3 bases separated the two germline ends. Germline V gene data show CDR1 as MNHEY and CDR2 as SMNVEV (reference sequence). Terminally differentiated effector memory CD45RA+ cells were excluded by CCR7 positive selection of CD45RO-negative cells. Samples underwent the assay at deep level. The assay was immunoSEQ multiplex PCR, and TCRdb's table has in-frame clones only and misses some. Altogether hundreds of thousands of clones are present, about 96% being singletons, with the ten largest covering over 0.2%. This TCR was recovered from a man aged 30-40 years in good health. The specimen sequenced was naive CD8+ T cells sorted from blood. The V gene is TRBV27, the J gene TRBJ2-7; D call uncertain. CDR3 region: CASSFYYEQYF. The CDR3 DNA sequence: TGTGCCAGCAGTTTCTACTACGAGCAGTACTTC.